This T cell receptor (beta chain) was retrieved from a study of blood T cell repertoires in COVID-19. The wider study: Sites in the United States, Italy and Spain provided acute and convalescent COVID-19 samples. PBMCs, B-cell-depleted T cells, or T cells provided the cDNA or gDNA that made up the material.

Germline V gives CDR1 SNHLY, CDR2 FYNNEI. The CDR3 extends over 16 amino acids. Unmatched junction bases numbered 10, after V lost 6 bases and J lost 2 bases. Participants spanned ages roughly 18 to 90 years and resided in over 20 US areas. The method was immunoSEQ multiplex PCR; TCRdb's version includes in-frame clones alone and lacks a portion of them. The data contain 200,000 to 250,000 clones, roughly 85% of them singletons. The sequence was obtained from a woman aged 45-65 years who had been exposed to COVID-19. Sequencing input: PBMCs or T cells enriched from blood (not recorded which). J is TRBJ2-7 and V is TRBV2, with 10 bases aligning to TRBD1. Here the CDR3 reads CASSPDLGTGAYEQYF. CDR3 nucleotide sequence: TGTGCCAGCAGCCCAGATCTCGGGACAGGGGCCTACGAGCAGTACTTC.